The rows below give T cell receptor beta chains drawn from one sample of a study of blood T cell repertoires in COVID-19. TCRdb's copy holds only in-frame clones and misses some; the assay was immunoSEQ multiplex PCR. The repertoire includes hundreds of thousands of clones, around 87% of them detected once, and over 6% sits in the top ten. The sequenced material came from peripheral blood. The receptors derive from a woman between 45 and 60 years old with COVID-19, enrolled during active disease. The CDR3 runs from the conserved cysteine through the conserved F or W. A D gene is named only where the DNA matches it firmly. Clone size is shown for a subset of rows, as once, few, many or a class of expanded clone.

J gene: TRBJ2-7; clone size: -; V gene: TRBV6-5; D gene: -; CDR3 DNA: TGTGCCAGCAGTCGGAGCCCCAGTCGACGCGAGCAGTACTTC; CDR3 protein: CASSRSPSRREQYF
J gene: TRBJ2-3; clone size: -; V gene: TRBV6-6; D gene: TRBD2; CDR3 DNA: TGTGCCAGCAGTCCCCTGGCTAGCGGTACAGATACGCAGTATTTT; CDR3 protein: CASSPLASGTDTQYF
J gene: TRBJ1-1; clone size: -; V gene: TRBV7-9; D gene: TRBD1; CDR3 DNA: TGTGCCAGCAGCTCCCGGACAGGACGGAACACTGAAGCTTTCTTT; CDR3 protein: CASSSRTGRNTEAFF
J gene: TRBJ2-3; clone size: -; V gene: TRBV18; D gene: -; CDR3 DNA: TGTGCCAGCTCACCTGCGGGGACAGATACGCAGTATTTT; CDR3 protein: CASSPAGTDTQYF
J gene: TRBJ2-1; clone size: -; V gene: TRBV3-1/TRBV3-2; D gene: TRBD2; CDR3 DNA: TGTGCCAGCAGCCCGAGGACCGGGACTAGCGGAGGGACTGGCGGGCAGTTCTTC; CDR3 protein: CASSPRTGTSGGTGGQFF
J gene: TRBJ2-3; clone size: -; V gene: TRBV7-3; D gene: TRBD1; CDR3 DNA: TGTGCCAGCAGCTCGGGGACAGGACATCGCACAGATACGCAGTATTTT; CDR3 protein: CASSSGTGHRTDTQYF
J gene: TRBJ1-1; clone size: -; V gene: TRBV2; D gene: -; CDR3 DNA: TGTGCCAGCAGCCACAGGACGGCAGAGGAAGCTTTCTTT; CDR3 protein: CASSHRTAEEAFF
J gene: TRBJ2-7; clone size: -; V gene: TRBV6-2/TRBV6-3; D gene: TRBD2; CDR3 DNA: TGTGCCAGCAGCCCACCGGGACTAGCGGTACATCTAGGGTACTTC; CDR3 protein: CASSPPGLAVHLGYF
J gene: TRBJ1-1; clone size: -; V gene: TRBV18; D gene: TRBD1; CDR3 DNA: TGTGCCAGCTCACCCCCGACAGGGGCGAACACTGAAGCTTTCTTT; CDR3 protein: CASSPPTGANTEAFF
J gene: TRBJ2-7; clone size: once; V gene: TRBV9; D gene: TRBD2; CDR3 DNA: TGTGCCAGCAGCGTAGGCGGGAGGAACGTCGAGCAGTACTTC; CDR3 protein: CASSVGGRNVEQYF
J gene: TRBJ1-3; clone size: -; V gene: TRBV3-1/TRBV3-2; D gene: -; CDR3 DNA: TGTGCCAGCAGCCAAGAGTTTTGGGAGGGCCAGGGAAACACCATATATTTT; CDR3 protein: CASSQEFWEGQGNTIYF
J gene: TRBJ2-5; clone size: -; V gene: TRBV21-1; D gene: -; CDR3 DNA: TGTGCCAGCAGCTGCCGTTGGGGACAGGAAGAGACCCAGTACTTC; CDR3 protein: CASSCRWGQEETQYF
J gene: TRBJ1-2; clone size: -; V gene: TRBV6-5; D gene: -; CDR3 DNA: TGTGCCGCTCTTGATGGGCAGAACTATGGCTACACCTTC; CDR3 protein: CAALDGQNYGYTF
J gene: TRBJ2-1; clone size: -; V gene: TRBV15; D gene: -; CDR3 DNA: TGTGCCACCAGCAGAGGCAAGGGAGTTGAGCAGTTCTTC; CDR3 protein: CATSRGKGVEQFF
J gene: TRBJ2-7; clone size: once; V gene: TRBV18; D gene: TRBD2; CDR3 DNA: TGTGCCAGCTCACCTTGGACTAGCCTCTCTGAAGAGCAGTACTTC; CDR3 protein: CASSPWTSLSEEQYF
J gene: TRBJ1-3; clone size: -; V gene: TRBV9; D gene: -; CDR3 DNA: TGTGCCAGCAGCCCGGGGGGCTCTGGAAACACCATATATTTT; CDR3 protein: CASSPGGSGNTIYF
J gene: TRBJ2-3; clone size: -; V gene: TRBV19; D gene: TRBD2; CDR3 DNA: TGTGCCAGTAGTACTCGGGGGGACGGGAGGGGCCACACAGATACGCAGTATTTT; CDR3 protein: CASSTRGDGRGHTDTQYF
J gene: TRBJ2-7; clone size: -; V gene: TRBV6-4; D gene: TRBD2; CDR3 DNA: TGTGCCAGCAGTCCCAGACTAGCGGGAGTGGGAGAGCAGTACTTC; CDR3 protein: CASSPRLAGVGEQYF
J gene: TRBJ2-7; clone size: -; V gene: TRBV7-2; D gene: -; CDR3 DNA: TGTGCCAGCAGCTTAGTGTCGGGTGCCGAGCAGTACTTC; CDR3 protein: CASSLVSGAEQYF
J gene: TRBJ1-5; clone size: -; V gene: TRBV2; D gene: TRBD1; CDR3 DNA: TGTGCCAGCAGAACGAGGACAGGGGGGAGTCAGCCCCAGCATTTT; CDR3 protein: CASRTRTGGSQPQHF
J gene: TRBJ2-7; clone size: once; V gene: TRBV5-1; D gene: TRBD1; CDR3 DNA: TGCGCCAGCAGCTTGACAGGGGAGCGTTCCGAGCAGTACTTC; CDR3 protein: CASSLTGERSEQYF
J gene: TRBJ1-5; clone size: -; V gene: TRBV27; D gene: -; CDR3 DNA: TGTGCCAGCAGCCTTGGGGGCTTTAGCAATCAGCCCCAGCATTTT; CDR3 protein: CASSLGGFSNQPQHF
J gene: TRBJ2-2; clone size: -; V gene: TRBV6-5; D gene: TRBD1; CDR3 DNA: TGTGCCAGCAGTCGGACAGGGGAGCGCACCGGGGAGCTGTTTTTT; CDR3 protein: CASSRTGERTGELFF
J gene: TRBJ2-1; clone size: -; V gene: TRBV7-9; D gene: -; CDR3 DNA: TGTGCCAGCAGCTTCGTTCCGCAGGGCAATGAGCAGTTCTTC; CDR3 protein: CASSFVPQGNEQFF
J gene: TRBJ2-7; clone size: -; V gene: TRBV7-3; D gene: -; CDR3 DNA: TGTGCCAGCAGCCCGGGTTTTGGTTCCTACGAGCAGTACTTC; CDR3 protein: CASSPGFGSYEQYF
J gene: TRBJ1-1; clone size: -; V gene: TRBV21-1; D gene: -; CDR3 DNA: TGTGCCAGCAGCGCCCGGGACAGGGGGCCCCGAGCAGATACTGAAGCTTTCTTT; CDR3 protein: CASSARDRGPRADTEAFF
J gene: TRBJ2-1; clone size: -; V gene: TRBV2; D gene: -; CDR3 DNA: TGTGCCAGCAGCCTCCTGGGCAGCTCCTACAATGAGCAGTTCTTC; CDR3 protein: CASSLLGSSYNEQFF
J gene: TRBJ2-3; clone size: -; V gene: TRBV13; D gene: -; CDR3 DNA: TGTGCCAGCAGCGAGGCGCGAGGAGATACGCAGTATTTT; CDR3 protein: CASSEARGDTQYF
J gene: TRBJ2-7; clone size: -; V gene: TRBV27; D gene: TRBD2; CDR3 DNA: TGTGCCAGCAGTTTATCCGGGACTAGCGTCCACGAGCAGTACTTC; CDR3 protein: CASSLSGTSVHEQYF
J gene: TRBJ1-6; clone size: -; V gene: TRBV23-1; D gene: -; CDR3 DNA: TGCGCCAGCCGACCCGACAGGAACTCACCCCTCCACTTT; CDR3 protein: CASRPDRNSPLHF
J gene: TRBJ2-7; clone size: -; V gene: TRBV6-4; D gene: TRBD1; CDR3 DNA: TGTGCCAGCAGCGCCGGGACAGGGTCGCAATACGAGCAGTACTTC; CDR3 protein: CASSAGTGSQYEQYF
J gene: TRBJ2-1; clone size: -; V gene: TRBV5-1; D gene: TRBD2; CDR3 DNA: TGCGCCAGCAGCTTGGATTTGGGCGGGGGGTCTAGCGGCTGGTACAATGAGCAGTTCTTC; CDR3 protein: CASSLDLGGGSSGWYNEQFF
J gene: TRBJ2-7; clone size: -; V gene: TRBV27; D gene: -; CDR3 DNA: TGTGCCAGCAGTTTAGGGCCCGGGGAAGGGACCTACGAGCAGTACTTC; CDR3 protein: CASSLGPGEGTYEQYF
J gene: TRBJ2-1; clone size: -; V gene: TRBV24-1; D gene: TRBD2; CDR3 DNA: TGTGCCACCAGTGATTCGGGGGGTACCTACAATGAGCAGTTCTTC; CDR3 protein: CATSDSGGTYNEQFF
J gene: TRBJ2-3; clone size: -; V gene: TRBV15; D gene: -; CDR3 DNA: TGTGCCACCAGCAGAAAGGCGGGGACCACAGATACGCAGTATTTT; CDR3 protein: CATSRKAGTTDTQYF
J gene: TRBJ1-5; clone size: -; V gene: TRBV10-3; D gene: TRBD1; CDR3 DNA: TGTGCCGTCCGGGACAGCCTAGATCAGCCCCAGCATTTT; CDR3 protein: CAVRDSLDQPQHF
J gene: TRBJ2-3; clone size: once; V gene: TRBV19; D gene: TRBD1; CDR3 DNA: TGTGCCAGTAGCCTGGACAGGTCTAGCACAGATACGCAGTATTTT; CDR3 protein: CASSLDRSSTDTQYF